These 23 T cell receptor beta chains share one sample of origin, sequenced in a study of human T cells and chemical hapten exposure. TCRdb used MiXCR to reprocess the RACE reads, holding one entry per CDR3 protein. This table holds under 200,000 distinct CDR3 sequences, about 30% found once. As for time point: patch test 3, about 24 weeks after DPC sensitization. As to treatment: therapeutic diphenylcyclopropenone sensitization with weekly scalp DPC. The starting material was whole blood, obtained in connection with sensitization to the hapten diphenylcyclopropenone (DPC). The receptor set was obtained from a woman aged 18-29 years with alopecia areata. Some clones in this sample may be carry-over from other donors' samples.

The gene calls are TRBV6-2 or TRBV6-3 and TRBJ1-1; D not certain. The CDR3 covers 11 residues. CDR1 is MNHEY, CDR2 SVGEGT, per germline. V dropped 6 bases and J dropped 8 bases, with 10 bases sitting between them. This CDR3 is CASRSGPEAFF. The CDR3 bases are TGTGCCAGCAGATCCGGGCCGGAAGCTTTCTTT.

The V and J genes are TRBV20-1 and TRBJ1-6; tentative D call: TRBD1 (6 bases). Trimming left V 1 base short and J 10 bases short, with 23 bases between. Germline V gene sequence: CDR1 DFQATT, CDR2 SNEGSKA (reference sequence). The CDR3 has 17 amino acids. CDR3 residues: CSARVILRDRSGSPLHF. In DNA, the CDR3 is TGCAGTGCTAGAGTGATCCTCCGAGACAGGTCTGGATCACCCCTCCACTTT.

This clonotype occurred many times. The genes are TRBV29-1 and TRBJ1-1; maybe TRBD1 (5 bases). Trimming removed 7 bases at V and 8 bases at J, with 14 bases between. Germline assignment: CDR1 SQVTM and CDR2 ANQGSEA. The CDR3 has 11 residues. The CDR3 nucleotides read TGCAGCGGCCGGGACTTAACCGAAGCTTTCTTT. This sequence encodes CSGRDLTEAFF. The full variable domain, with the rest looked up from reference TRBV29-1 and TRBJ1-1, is SAVISQKPSRDICQRGTSLTIQCQVDSQVTMMFWYRQQPGQSLTLIATANQGSEATYESGFVIDKFPISRPNLTFSTLTVSNMSPEDSSIYLCSGRDLTEAFFGQGTRLTVV.

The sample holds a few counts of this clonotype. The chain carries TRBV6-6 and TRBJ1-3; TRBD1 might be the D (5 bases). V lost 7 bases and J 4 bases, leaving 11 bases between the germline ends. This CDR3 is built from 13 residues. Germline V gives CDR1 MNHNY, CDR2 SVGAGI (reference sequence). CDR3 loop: CASNGAGGNTIYF. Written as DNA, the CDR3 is TGTGCCAGCAATGGGGCAGGGGGAAACACCATATATTTT.

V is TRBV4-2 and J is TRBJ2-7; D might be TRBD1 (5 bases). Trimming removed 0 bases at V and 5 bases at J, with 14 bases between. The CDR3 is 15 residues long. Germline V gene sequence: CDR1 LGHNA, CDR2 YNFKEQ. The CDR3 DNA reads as TGTGCCAGCAGCCAAGACGTGGAAAGGGGCGACGAGCAGTACTTC. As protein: CASSQDVERGDEQYF.

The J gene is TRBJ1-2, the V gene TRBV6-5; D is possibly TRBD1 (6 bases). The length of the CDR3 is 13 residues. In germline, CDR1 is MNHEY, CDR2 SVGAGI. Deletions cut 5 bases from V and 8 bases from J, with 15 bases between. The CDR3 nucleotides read TGTGCCAGCAGTCTTATGGGGGGGCGCGGCTACACCTTC. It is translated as CASSLMGGRGYTF.

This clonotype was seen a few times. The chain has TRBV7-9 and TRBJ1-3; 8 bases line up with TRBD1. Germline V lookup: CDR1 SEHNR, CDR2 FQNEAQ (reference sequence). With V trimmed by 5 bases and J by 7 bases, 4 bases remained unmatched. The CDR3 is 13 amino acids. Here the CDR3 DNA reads TGTGCCAGCAGCATGACAGGGGCGAACACCATATATTTT. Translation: CASSMTGANTIYF. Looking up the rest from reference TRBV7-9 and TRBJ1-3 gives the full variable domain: DTGVSQNPRHKITKRGQNVTFRCDPISEHNRLYWYRQTLGQGPEFLTYFQNEAQLEKSRLLSDRFSAERPKGSFSTLEIQRTEQGDSAMYLCASSMTGANTIYFGEGSWLTVV.

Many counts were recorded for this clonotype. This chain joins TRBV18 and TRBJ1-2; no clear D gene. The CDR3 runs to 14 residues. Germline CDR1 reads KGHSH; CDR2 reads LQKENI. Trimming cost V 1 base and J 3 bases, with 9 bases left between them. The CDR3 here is CASSPLGLDYGYTF. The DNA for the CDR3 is TGTGCCAGCTCACCACTAGGCTTGGACTATGGCTACACCTTC. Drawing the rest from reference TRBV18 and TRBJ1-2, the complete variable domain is NAGVMQNPRHLVRRRGQEARLRCSPMKGHSHVYWYRQLPEEGLKFMVYLQKENIIDESGMPKERFSAEFPKEGPSILRIQQVVRGDSAAYFCASSPLGLDYGYTFGSGTRLTVV.

CDR3 loop: CASSLGVGTGNTGELFF. The CDR3 DNA is TGTGCCAGCAGCTTAGGGGTGGGGACAGGGAACACCGGGGAGCTGTTTTTT. V usage is TRBV7-2 and J usage is TRBJ2-2, with TRBD1 matching 8 bases. Germline CDR1 is SGHTA and CDR2 is FQGNSA. The V segment lost 1 base and the J segment 1 base; nucleotides outside the gene matches: 5. CDR3 length: 17 amino acids.

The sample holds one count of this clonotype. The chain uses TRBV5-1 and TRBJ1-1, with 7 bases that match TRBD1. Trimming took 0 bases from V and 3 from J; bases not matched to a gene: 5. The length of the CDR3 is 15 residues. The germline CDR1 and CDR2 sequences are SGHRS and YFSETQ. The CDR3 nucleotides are TGCGCCAGCAGCTTGGCTGCAGGGGGTTACACTGAAGCTTTCTTT. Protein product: CASSLAAGGYTEAFF.

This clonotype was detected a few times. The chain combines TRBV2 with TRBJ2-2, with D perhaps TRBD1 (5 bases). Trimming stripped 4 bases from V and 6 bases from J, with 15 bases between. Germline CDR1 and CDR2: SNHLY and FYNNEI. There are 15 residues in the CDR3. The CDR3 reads CASSGVVRDPGELFF. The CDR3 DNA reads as TGTGCCAGCAGTGGGGTGGTCAGGGATCCCGGGGAGCTGTTTTTT.

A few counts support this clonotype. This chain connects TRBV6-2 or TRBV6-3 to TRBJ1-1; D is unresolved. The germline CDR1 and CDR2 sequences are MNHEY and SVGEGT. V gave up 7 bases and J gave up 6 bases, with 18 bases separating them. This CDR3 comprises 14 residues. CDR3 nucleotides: TGTGCCAGCACCTCTGGAGGGCTCCGGGCTGAAGCTTTCTTT. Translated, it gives CASTSGGLRAEAFF.

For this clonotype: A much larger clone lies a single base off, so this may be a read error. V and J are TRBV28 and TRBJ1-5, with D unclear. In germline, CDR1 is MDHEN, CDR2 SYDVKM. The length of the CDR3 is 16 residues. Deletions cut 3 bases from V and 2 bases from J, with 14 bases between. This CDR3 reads CASSFVTRRGNQPQHF. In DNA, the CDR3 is TGTGCCAGCAGTTTCGTTACCCGAAGAGGCAATCAGCCCCAGCATTTT.

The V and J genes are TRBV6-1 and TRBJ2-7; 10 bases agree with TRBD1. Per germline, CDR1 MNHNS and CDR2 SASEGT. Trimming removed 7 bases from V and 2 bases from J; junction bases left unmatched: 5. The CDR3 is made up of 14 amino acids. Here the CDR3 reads CASNRGTGAYEQYF. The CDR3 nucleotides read TGTGCCAGCAATCGCGGGACAGGGGCCTACGAGCAGTACTTC.

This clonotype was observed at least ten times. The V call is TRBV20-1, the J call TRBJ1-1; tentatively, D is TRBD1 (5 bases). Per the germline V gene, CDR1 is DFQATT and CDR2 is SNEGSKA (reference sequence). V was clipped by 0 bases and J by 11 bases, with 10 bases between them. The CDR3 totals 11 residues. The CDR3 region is CSARDVGGAFF. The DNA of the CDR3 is TGCAGTGCTAGAGATGTGGGGGGTGCTTTCTTT.

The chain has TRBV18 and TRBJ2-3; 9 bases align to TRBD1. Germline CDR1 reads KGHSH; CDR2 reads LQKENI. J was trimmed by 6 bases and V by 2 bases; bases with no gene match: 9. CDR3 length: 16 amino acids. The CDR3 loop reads CASSPAGQGGLDTQYF. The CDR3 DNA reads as TGTGCCAGCTCACCAGCGGGACAGGGAGGTCTGGATACGCAGTATTTT.

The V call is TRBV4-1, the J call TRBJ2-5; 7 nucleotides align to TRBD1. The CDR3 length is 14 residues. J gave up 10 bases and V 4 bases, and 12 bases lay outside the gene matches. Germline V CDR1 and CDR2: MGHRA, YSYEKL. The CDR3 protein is CASSPDRVLKGQYF. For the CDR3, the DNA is TGCGCCAGCAGCCCAGACAGGGTACTAAAGGGCCAGTACTTC.

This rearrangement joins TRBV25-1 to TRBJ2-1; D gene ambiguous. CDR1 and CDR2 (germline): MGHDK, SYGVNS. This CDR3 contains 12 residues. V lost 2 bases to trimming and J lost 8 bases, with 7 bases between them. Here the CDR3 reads CASSEVFYEQFF. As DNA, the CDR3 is TGTGCCAGCAGTGAAGTATTTTATGAGCAGTTCTTC.

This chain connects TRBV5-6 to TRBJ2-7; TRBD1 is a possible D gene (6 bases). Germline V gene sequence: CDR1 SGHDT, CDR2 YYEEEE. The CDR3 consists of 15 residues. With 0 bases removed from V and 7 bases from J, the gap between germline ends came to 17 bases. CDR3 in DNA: TGTGCCAGCAGCTTGGGGACAGAATTCCATGGTGAGCAGTACTTC. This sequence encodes CASSLGTEFHGEQYF.

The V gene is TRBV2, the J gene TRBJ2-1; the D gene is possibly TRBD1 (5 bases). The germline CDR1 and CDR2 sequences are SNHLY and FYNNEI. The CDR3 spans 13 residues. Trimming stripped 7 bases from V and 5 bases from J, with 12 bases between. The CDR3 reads CASTDGRDNEQFF. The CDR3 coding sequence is TGTGCCAGCACCGACGGCAGGGACAATGAGCAGTTCTTC. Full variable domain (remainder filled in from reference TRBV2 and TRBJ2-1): EPEVTQTPSHQVTQMGQEVILRCVPISNHLYFYWYRQILGQKVEFLVSFYNNEISEKSEIFDDQFSVERPDGSNFTLKIRSTKLEDSAMYFCASTDGRDNEQFFGPGTRLTVL.

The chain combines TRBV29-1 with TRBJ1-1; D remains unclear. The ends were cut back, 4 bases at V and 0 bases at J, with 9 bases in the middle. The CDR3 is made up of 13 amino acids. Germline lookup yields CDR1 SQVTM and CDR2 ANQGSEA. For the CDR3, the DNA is TGCAGCGTTGCGCCGAACTTGAACACTGAAGCTTTCTTT. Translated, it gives CSVAPNLNTEAFF.

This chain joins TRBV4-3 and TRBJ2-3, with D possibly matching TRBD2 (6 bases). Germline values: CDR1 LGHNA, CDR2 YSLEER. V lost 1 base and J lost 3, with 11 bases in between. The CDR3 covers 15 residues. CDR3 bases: TGCGCCAGCAGCCAAGGGACTACTATAACAGATACGCAGTATTTT. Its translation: CASSQGTTITDTQYF.

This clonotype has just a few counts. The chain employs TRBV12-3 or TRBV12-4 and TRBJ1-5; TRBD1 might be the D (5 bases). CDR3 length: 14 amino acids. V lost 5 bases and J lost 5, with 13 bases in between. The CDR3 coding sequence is TGTGCCAGCAGTCTGAGGACAAGAGATCAGCCCCAGCATTTT. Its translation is CASSLRTRDQPQHF.